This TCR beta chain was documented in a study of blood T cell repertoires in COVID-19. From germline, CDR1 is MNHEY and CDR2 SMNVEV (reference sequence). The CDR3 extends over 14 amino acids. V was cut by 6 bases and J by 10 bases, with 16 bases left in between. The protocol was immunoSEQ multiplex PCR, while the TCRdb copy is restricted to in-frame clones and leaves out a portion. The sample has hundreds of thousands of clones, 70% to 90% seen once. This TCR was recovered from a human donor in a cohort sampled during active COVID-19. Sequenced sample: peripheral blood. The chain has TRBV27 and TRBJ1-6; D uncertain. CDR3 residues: CASRGRNLRSPLHF. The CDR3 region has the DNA TGTGCCAGCAGAGGGAGGAACCTTCGGTCACCCCTCCACTTT.